The 29 T cell receptor beta chains below were found in one sample sequenced in a study of T cell responses to AZD1222 COVID-19 vaccine (dated by TCRdb to the early 2020s). Reading the label with the study, this specimen's time point is: about 28 days (+/-7) after the second vaccine dose. Libraries were built with the immunoSEQ multiplex PCR assay. The source is immuneACCESS, and TCRdb retained only in-frame sequences with V and J called. Part of the clones is not carried over; for the studies checked, unresolved V genes explain less than half of this, and the remainder is unexplained. The sample table holds about 130,000 clones, of which approximately 90% were seen once. The ten largest clones represent 9.5% of the sample. This specimen was peripheral blood, taken 28 days after the second AZD1222 dose. These TCRs come from an adult who received the AZD1222 COVID-19 vaccine.

The chain uses TRBV5-1 and TRBJ1-1; D ambiguous. The CDR3 is 13 amino acids. V lost 0 bases, J lost 8 bases, and 11 bases lay in between. Germline CDR1 and CDR2: SGHRS and YFSETQ. The CDR3 spells CASSLEGGSEAFF. DNA of the CDR3: TGCGCCAGCAGCTTGGAGGGAGGGTCAGAAGCTTTCTTT.

The rearrangement links TRBV5-4 to TRBJ2-3; 9 positions agree with TRBD2. V was pared by 0 bases and J by 6 bases, with 8 bases of the junction left unmatched. The germline V gene has CDR1 SGHNT and CDR2 YYREEE (reference sequence). The CDR3 covers 16 residues. The CDR3 sequence: CASSLGLAVPPDTQYF. As DNA, the CDR3 is TGTGCCAGCAGCTTGGGACTAGCGGTTCCCCCGGATACGCAGTATTTT. The variable domain in full, completed from reference TRBV5-4 and TRBJ2-3, reads ETGVTQSPTHLIKTRGQQVTLRCSSQSGHNTVSWYQQALGQGPQFIFQYYREEENGRGNFPPRFSGLQFPNYSSELNVNALELDDSALYLCASSLGLAVPPDTQYFGPGTRLTVL.

The J gene is TRBJ2-1, the V gene TRBV18; perhaps TRBD1 as D (6 bases). With 4 bases removed from V and 8 bases from J, the gap between germline ends came to 18 bases. The germline CDR1 and CDR2 sequences are KGHSH and LQKENI. The CDR3 sequence is 15 residues long. The CDR3 DNA is TGTGCCAGCTCACAAACCGAGGGATGGGGGCATGAGCAGTTCTTC. Its translation is CASSQTEGWGHEQFF.

The chain employs TRBV19 and TRBJ2-3; 7 bases map to TRBD1. Germline lookup yields CDR1 LNHDA and CDR2 SQIVND (reference sequence). The CDR3 length is 15 residues. V shed 6 bases, J shed 3 bases, and the junction held 9 bases outside the gene matches. CDR3 sequence (DNA): TGTGCCAGTAGCGACCCCGGACAGGTGACAGATACGCAGTATTTT. Translating it yields CASSDPGQVTDTQYF.

This rearrangement joins TRBV7-9 to TRBJ1-3; 7 bases agree with TRBD1. The germline V gene has CDR1 SEHNR and CDR2 FQNEAQ (reference sequence). This CDR3 has 15 amino acids. The ends lost 4 bases at V and 0 bases at J; junction bases unmatched: 3. The CDR3 DNA reads as TGTGCCAGCAGCTCCCCAGGGGGCTCTGGAAACACCATATATTTT. This encodes CASSSPGGSGNTIYF.

The table lists this clone with a count of one. CDR3 residues: CSVVENTEAFF. The CDR3 bases are TGCAGCGTTGTGGAGAACACTGAAGCTTTCTTT. This chain uses TRBV29-1 with TRBJ1-1; the D is unclear. There are 11 residues in the CDR3. Trimming pared 4 bases from V and 1 base from J, leaving 4 bases between. Germline CDR1 is SQVTM and CDR2 is ANQGSEA.

CDR3 in amino acids: CASNGQRDTEAFF. In DNA, the CDR3 is TGTGCCAGCAACGGCCAGCGGGACACTGAAGCTTTCTTT. The chain carries TRBV6-5 and TRBJ1-1; D remains unclear. The V gene's germline CDR1 is MNHEY and CDR2 SVGAGI. V was cut by 7 bases and J by 3 bases, with 12 bases left in between. CDR3 size: 13 residues.

The chain uses TRBV9 and TRBJ2-3; 10 bases match TRBD1. V shed 2 bases and J 3 bases; nucleotides not matched to a gene: 3. Germline CDR1 is SGDLS and CDR2 is YYNGEE. The CDR3 sequence is 15 residues long. CDR3 coding DNA: TGTGCCAGCAGCGTCGACAGGGGGCGTACAGATACGCAGTATTTT. Protein sequence: CASSVDRGRTDTQYF.

This clone showed up just a few times. The CDR3 DNA follows: TGTGCCAGCTCAGAACTCTCCCGGAACACTGAAGCTTTCTTT. Protein sequence: CASSELSRNTEAFF. V gene TRBV6-5 combines with J gene TRBJ1-1; D ambiguous. Germline CDR1 and CDR2: MNHEY and SVGAGI. There are 14 residues in the CDR3. Trimming took off 8 bases at V and 1 base at J, with 14 bases between the two ends.

The gene calls are TRBV4-3 and TRBJ1-1, with 7 bases that match TRBD1. V dropped 0 bases and J dropped 4; count of bases not matched to a gene: 5. This CDR3 is built from 15 residues. Germline loops: CDR1 LGHNA, CDR2 YSLEER. CDR3 in amino acids: CASSQDSAGGTEAFF. The CDR3 DNA reads TGCGCCAGCAGCCAAGATTCGGCAGGGGGCACTGAAGCTTTCTTT.

The V call is TRBV7-3, the J call TRBJ2-1; D gene ambiguous. Per germline, CDR1 SGHTA and CDR2 FQGTGA. This CDR3 spans 13 amino acids. V was trimmed by 4 bases and J by 5 bases, leaving 9 bases between them. CDR3 residues: CASSYSENNEQFF. In DNA, the CDR3 is TGTGCCAGCAGCTACTCAGAGAACAATGAGCAGTTCTTC.

The V and J genes are TRBV12-3 or TRBV12-4 and TRBJ1-2; D ambiguous. This CDR3 has 12 amino acids. Trimming took 3 bases from V and 10 from J, leaving 12 bases between them. Here the CDR3 DNA reads TGTGCCAGCAGTTTTTTCCGGGTTGACTACACCTTC. Translated: CASSFFRVDYTF.

This chain uses TRBV27 with TRBJ2-5; no clear D gene. Per the germline V gene, CDR1 is MNHEY and CDR2 is SMNVEV (reference sequence). Trimming took 5 bases from V and 2 from J, leaving 12 bases between them. The length of the CDR3 is 14 residues. The CDR3 DNA sequence: TGTGCCAGCAGTCCGAGACAACCACAAGAGACCCAGTACTTC. Translated, it gives CASSPRQPQETQYF.

Turning to this clone: Within the sample, other DNA sequences also encode this same CDR3. The V and J genes are TRBV4-2 and TRBJ1-4; D might be TRBD1 (5 bases). Germline CDR1 reads LGHNA; CDR2 reads YNFKEQ. V lost 1 base to trimming and J lost 4 bases, with 7 bases between them. CDR3 size: 14 residues. CDR3 residues: CASSQVGHNEKLFF. CDR3 nucleotide sequence: TGTGCCAGCAGCCAAGTCGGACATAATGAAAAACTGTTTTTT.

This clone was detected ten times or more. This rearrangement joins TRBV7-8 to TRBJ2-2; 11 nucleotides line up with TRBD2. The CDR3 runs to 16 residues. The V gene end was trimmed by 4 bases and the J gene end by 1 base; junction bases not matched to a gene: 2. Germline V CDR1 and CDR2: SGHVS, FQNEAQ. CDR3 bases: TGTGCCAGCAGCTGGGGACTAGCGGTGAACACCGGGGAGCTGTTTTTT. Translation: CASSWGLAVNTGELFF. Filled out from reference TRBV7-8 and TRBJ2-2, the complete variable domain reads GAGVSQSPRYKVAKRGQDVALRCDPISGHVSLFWYQQALGQGPEFLTYFQNEAQLDKSGLPSDRFFAERPEGSVSTLKIQRTQQEDSAVYLCASSWGLAVNTGELFFGEGSRLTVL.

This chain links TRBV14 with TRBJ1-2; 8 bases are a match to TRBD1. Germline V gene data show CDR1 as SGHDN and CDR2 as FVKESK. This CDR3 has 16 amino acids. The junction had 17 bases not matched to a gene; V was cut back by 6 bases and J by 8 bases. The CDR3 DNA reads as TGTGCCAGCAGTCAGACAGGGGCGTCGGTGGCGGAAGGCTACACCTTC. It codes for CASSQTGASVAEGYTF.

As DNA, the CDR3 is TGCGCCAGCAGCCAAGATGCCCAAGCGGGGGGCCTCGGGCAGTACTTC. Encoded protein: CASSQDAQAGGLGQYF. J is TRBJ2-7 and V is TRBV4-3, with TRBD2 identical over 9 bases. There are 16 residues in the CDR3. Germline V gene lookup returns CDR1 LGHNA and CDR2 YSLEER. Trimming at V came to 0 bases and at J to 9 bases, leaving 12 bases not matched to a gene.

V is TRBV6-5 and J is TRBJ1-1, with 7 bases fitting TRBD1. J was trimmed by 3 bases and V by 6 bases; bases with no gene match: 4. Germline V CDR1 and CDR2: MNHEY, SVGAGI. The CDR3 length is 13 residues. The CDR3 DNA sequence: TGTGCCAGCAGGGGACAGACCTACACTGAAGCTTTCTTT. Translated, it gives CASRGQTYTEAFF.

V gene TRBV6-5 combines with J gene TRBJ1-1; D not resolved. Trimming shortened V by 0 bases and J by 5 bases, and 13 bases separated the two germline ends. Germline CDR1 and CDR2: MNHEY and SVGAGI. This CDR3 is 15 amino acids long. This chain's CDR3 is CASSYSAGEWTEAFF. The CDR3 coding sequence is TGTGCCAGCAGTTACTCGGCGGGCGAGTGGACTGAAGCTTTCTTT.

The rearrangement links TRBV6-5 to TRBJ2-7; possibly TRBD1 for D (6 bases). CDR3 size: 14 residues. CDR1 and CDR2 (germline): MNHEY, SVGAGI. Between the trimmed V and J ends, which lost 6 bases and 2 bases, there was a span of 14 bases. CDR3 protein: CASRDPTGTYEQYF. The CDR3 region has the DNA TGTGCCAGCAGGGATCCGACAGGAACCTACGAGCAGTACTTC.

The chain joins TRBV7-6 to TRBJ2-1; D possibly matches TRBD1 or TRBD2 (5 bases each). Germline V gene lookup returns CDR1 SGHVS and CDR2 FNYEAQ. Trimming took 5 bases from V and 8 from J, leaving 13 bases between them. This CDR3 is 13 amino acids long. The CDR3: CASSPGPNYEQFF. CDR3 DNA sequence: TGTGCCAGCAGCCCGGGGCCCAACTATGAGCAGTTCTTC. The full variable domain, completed using reference TRBV7-6 and TRBJ2-1, is GAGVSQSPRYKVTKRGQDVALRCDPISGHVSLYWYRQALGQGPEFLTYFNYEAQQDKSGLPNDRFSAERPEGSISTLTIQRTEQRDSAMYRCASSPGPNYEQFFGPGTRLTVL.

This clone was counted only a few times. V is TRBV5-4 and J is TRBJ2-6; D remains unclear. CDR1 and CDR2 from the germline V gene are SGHNT and YYREEE (reference sequence). CDR3 size: 13 residues. The V end was cut by 0 bases, the J end by 4 bases, with 2 bases between. The CDR3 DNA sequence: TGTGCCAGCAGCTTGGTGGGGGCCAACGTCCTGACTTTC. This translates into CASSLVGANVLTF.

This clone was recorded only once. The chain couples TRBV27 to TRBJ1-2, with a possible D match to TRBD1 (6 bases). There are 22 residues in the CDR3. Trimming cost V 3 bases and J 0 bases, with 32 bases left between them. CDR1 MNHEY and CDR2 SMNVEV come from the germline V gene (reference sequence). CDR3: CASSFMVGGQSRQDPPNYGYTF. The CDR3, as DNA: TGTGCCAGCAGTTTCATGGTGGGTGGCCAGTCGCGACAGGACCCGCCTAACTATGGCTACACCTTC.

This chain uses TRBV13 with TRBJ1-5; D gene ambiguous. CDR3 length: 17 residues. The germline V gene encodes CDR1 PRHDT and CDR2 FYEKMQ (reference sequence). Trimming pared 2 bases from V and 1 base from J, leaving 15 bases between. CDR3 DNA: TGTGCCAGCAGCTTAAGCCAGCTATCACCGAGCAATCAGCCCCAGCATTTT. It specifies CASSLSQLSPSNQPQHF.

The V call is TRBV27, the J call TRBJ2-4; a possible D gene is TRBD2 (7 bases). From germline, CDR1 is MNHEY and CDR2 SMNVEV (reference sequence). The CDR3 totals 14 residues. The germline V and J ends were trimmed by 11 bases and 3 bases, with 17 bases remaining between them. CDR3 residues: CAAQGGRSKNIQYF. DNA for the CDR3: TGTGCCGCACAGGGAGGGAGGAGCAAAAACATTCAGTACTTC.

This chain joins TRBV18 and TRBJ2-1, with 9 positions matching TRBD1. Losses at the gene ends were 3 bases for V and 0 bases for J; bases not matched to a gene: 15. The CDR3 is 20 amino acids. CDR1 is KGHSH and CDR2 is LQKENI in the germline V gene. The CDR3 DNA sequence: TGTGCCAGCTCACCGCCCCGGGGACAGGGAAGGAGGAGCTCCTACAATGAGCAGTTCTTC. Translated: CASSPPRGQGRRSSYNEQFF.

This clone was seen more than once but under ten times. This chain connects TRBV4-1 to TRBJ1-2; D uncertain. V lost 5 bases, J lost 5 bases, and 18 bases lay in between. Germline V CDR1 and CDR2: MGHRA, YSYEKL. This CDR3 is 15 amino acids long. The CDR3 nucleotides are TGCGCCAGCAGCTCACAAGTTGAGGTGGTATATGGCTACACCTTC. This gives the protein CASSSQVEVVYGYTF.

This clone is a singleton in its sample. The rearrangement joins TRBV19 to TRBJ2-3; 8 bases line up with TRBD1. The V gene end was trimmed by 6 bases and the J gene end by 4 bases; junction bases not matched to a gene: 6. CDR1 LNHDA and CDR2 SQIVND come from the germline V gene (reference sequence). The CDR3 has 14 amino acids. The CDR3 here is CASSLLTGADTQYF. CDR3 DNA: TGTGCCAGTAGCCTATTGACAGGGGCAGATACGCAGTATTTT. Combining the CDR3 with reference TRBV19 and TRBJ2-3 gives the whole variable domain DGGITQSPKYLFRKEGQNVTLSCEQNLNHDAMYWYRQDPGQGLRLIYYSQIVNDFQKGDIAEGYSVSREKKESFPLTVTSAQKNPTAFYLCASSLLTGADTQYFGPGTRLTVL.

The chain has TRBV28 and TRBJ1-1; possible D gene TRBD1, 6 bases. The CDR3 has 13 amino acids. Looked up from germline, CDR1 is MDHEN and CDR2 is SYDVKM. Trimming stripped 5 bases from V and 4 bases from J, with 11 bases between. Here the CDR3 reads CASSETGLTEAFF. CDR3 DNA: TGTGCCAGCAGTGAAACAGGGCTCACTGAAGCTTTCTTT.